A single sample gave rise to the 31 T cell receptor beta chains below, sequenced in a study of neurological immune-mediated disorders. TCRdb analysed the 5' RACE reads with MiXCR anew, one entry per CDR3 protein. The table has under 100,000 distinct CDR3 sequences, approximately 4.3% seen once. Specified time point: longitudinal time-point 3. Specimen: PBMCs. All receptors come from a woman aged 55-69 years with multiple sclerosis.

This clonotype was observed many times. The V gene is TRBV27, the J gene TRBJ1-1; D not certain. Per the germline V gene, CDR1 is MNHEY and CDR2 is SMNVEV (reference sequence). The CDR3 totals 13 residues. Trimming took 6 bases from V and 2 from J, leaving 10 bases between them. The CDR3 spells CASRNLGNTEAFF. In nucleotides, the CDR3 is TGTGCCAGCAGGAACTTAGGCAACACTGAAGCTTTCTTT.

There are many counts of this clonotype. Here the CDR3 reads CSVAAGAYEQYF. Here the CDR3 DNA reads TGCAGCGTTGCTGCAGGGGCCTACGAGCAGTACTTC. The chain is built from TRBV29-1 and TRBJ2-7; a possible D gene is TRBD1 (6 bases). V lost 4 bases, J lost 2 bases, and 9 bases lay in between. The CDR3 totals 12 residues. Germline assignment: CDR1 SQVTM and CDR2 ANQGSEA.

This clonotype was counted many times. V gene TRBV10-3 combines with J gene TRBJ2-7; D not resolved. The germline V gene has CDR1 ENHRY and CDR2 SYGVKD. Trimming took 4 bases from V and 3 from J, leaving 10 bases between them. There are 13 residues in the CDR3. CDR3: CAISAELYYEQYF. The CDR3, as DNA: TGTGCCATCAGTGCTGAGCTTTACTACGAGCAGTACTTC.

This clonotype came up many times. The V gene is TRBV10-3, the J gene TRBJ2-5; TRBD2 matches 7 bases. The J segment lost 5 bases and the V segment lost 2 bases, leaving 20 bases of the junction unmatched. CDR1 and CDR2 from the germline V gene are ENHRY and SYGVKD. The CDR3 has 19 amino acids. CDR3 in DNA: TGTGCCATCAGTGAGAGGATGTCTTTGGGGGACTACTCTGGGGAGACCCAGTACTTC. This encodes CAISERMSLGDYSGETQYF.

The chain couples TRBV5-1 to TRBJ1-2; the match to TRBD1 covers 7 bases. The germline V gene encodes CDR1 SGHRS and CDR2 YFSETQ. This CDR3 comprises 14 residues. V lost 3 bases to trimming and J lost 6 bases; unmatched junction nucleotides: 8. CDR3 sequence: CASSSSGGGDGYTF. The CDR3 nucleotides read TGCGCCAGCAGCTCCTCAGGGGGGGGAGATGGCTACACCTTC.

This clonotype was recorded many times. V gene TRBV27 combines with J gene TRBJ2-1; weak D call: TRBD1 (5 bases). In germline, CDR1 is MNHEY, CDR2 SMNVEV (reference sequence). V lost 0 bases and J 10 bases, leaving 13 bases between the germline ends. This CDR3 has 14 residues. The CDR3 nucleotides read TGTGCCAGCAGTTTATCGATGGGGCACGGGGAGCAGTTCTTC. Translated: CASSLSMGHGEQFF.

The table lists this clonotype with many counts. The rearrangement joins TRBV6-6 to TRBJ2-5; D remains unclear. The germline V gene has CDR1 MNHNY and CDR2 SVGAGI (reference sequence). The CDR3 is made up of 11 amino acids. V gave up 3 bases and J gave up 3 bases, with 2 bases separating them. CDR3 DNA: TGTGCCAGCAGTTATGAAGAGACCCAGTACTTC. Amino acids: CASSYEETQYF.

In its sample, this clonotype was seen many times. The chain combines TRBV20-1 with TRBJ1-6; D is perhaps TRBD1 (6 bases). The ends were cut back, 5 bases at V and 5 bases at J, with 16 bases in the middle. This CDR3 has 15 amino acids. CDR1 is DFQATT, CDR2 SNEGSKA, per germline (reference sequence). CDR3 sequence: CSAQRQAVNNSPLHF. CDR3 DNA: TGCAGTGCTCAAAGACAGGCGGTCAATAATTCACCCCTCCACTTT.

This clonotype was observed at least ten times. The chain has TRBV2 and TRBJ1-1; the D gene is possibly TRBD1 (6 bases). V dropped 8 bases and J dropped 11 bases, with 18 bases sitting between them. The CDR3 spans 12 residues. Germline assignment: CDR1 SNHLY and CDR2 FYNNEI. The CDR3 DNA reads TGTGCCAGCCCGACGGGGGCTTCGACGGCTTTCTTT. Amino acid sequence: CASPTGASTAFF.

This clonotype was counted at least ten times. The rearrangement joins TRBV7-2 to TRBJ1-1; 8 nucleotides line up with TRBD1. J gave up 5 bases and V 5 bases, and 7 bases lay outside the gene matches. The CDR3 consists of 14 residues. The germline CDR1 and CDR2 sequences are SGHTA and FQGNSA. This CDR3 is CASSPRTGLTEAFF. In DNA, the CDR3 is TGTGCCAGCAGCCCCCGGACAGGGTTGACTGAAGCTTTCTTT.

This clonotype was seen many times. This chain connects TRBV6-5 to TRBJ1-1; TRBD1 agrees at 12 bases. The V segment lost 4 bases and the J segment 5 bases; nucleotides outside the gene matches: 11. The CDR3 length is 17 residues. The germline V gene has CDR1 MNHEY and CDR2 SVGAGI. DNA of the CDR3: TGTGCCAGCAGTTCCCCAGGGGACAGGGGGCGTGGGACTGAAGCTTTCTTT. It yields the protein CASSSPGDRGRGTEAFF.

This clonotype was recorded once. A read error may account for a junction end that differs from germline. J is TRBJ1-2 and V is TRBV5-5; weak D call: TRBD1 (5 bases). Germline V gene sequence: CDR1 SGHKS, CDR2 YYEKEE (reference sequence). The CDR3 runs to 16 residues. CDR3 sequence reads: CASSQQGVVQDYGYTF. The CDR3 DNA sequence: TGTGCCAGCAGTCAGCAGGGAGTAGTTCAGGACTATGGATACACCTTC.

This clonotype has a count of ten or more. CDR3 residues: CSARGGTNYGYTF. The CDR3 nucleotides read TGCAGTGCTAGAGGAGGAACTAACTATGGCTACACCTTC. The V call is TRBV20-1, the J call TRBJ1-2; D ambiguous. The V end was cut by 1 base, the J end by 0 bases, with 6 bases between. CDR3 length equals 13 residues. From germline, CDR1 is DFQATT and CDR2 SNEGSKA (reference sequence).

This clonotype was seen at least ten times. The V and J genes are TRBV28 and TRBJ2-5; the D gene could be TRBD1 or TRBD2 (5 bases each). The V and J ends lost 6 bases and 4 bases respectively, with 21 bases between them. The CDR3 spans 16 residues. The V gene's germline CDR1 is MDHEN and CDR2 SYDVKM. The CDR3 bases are TGTGCCAGCAGGGGCCGGGGCACCGGCGGTGGAGAGACCCAGTACTTC. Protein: CASRGRGTGGGETQYF. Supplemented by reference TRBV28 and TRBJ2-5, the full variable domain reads DVKVTQSSRYLVKRTGEKVFLECVQDMDHENMFWYRQDPGLGLRLIYFSYDVKMKEKGDIPEGYSVSREKKERFSLILESASTNQTSMYLCASRGRGTGGGETQYFGPGTRLLVL.

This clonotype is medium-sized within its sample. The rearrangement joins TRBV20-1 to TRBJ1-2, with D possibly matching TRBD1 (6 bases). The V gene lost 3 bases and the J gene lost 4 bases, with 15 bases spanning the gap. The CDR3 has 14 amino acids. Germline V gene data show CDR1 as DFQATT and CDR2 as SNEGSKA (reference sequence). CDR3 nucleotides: TGCAGTGCTAGCCGGGACACCCAAGCCTATGGCTACACCTTC. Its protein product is CSASRDTQAYGYTF.

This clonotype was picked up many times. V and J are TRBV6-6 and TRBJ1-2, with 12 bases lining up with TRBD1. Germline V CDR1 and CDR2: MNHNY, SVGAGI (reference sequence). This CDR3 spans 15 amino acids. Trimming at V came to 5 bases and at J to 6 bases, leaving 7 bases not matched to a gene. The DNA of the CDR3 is TGTGCCAGCAGTCGTACCGGGACAGGGGGCGATGGCTACACCTTC. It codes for CASSRTGTGGDGYTF.

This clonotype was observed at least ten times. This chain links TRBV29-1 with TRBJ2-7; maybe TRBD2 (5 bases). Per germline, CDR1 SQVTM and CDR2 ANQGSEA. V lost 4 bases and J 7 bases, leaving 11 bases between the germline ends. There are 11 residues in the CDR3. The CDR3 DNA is TGCAGCGTTGGGCCTAGCTCGGAGCAGTACTTC. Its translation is CSVGPSSEQYF.

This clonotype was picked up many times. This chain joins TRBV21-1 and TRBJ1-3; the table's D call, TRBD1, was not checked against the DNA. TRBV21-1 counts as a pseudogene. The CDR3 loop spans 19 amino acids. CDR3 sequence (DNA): TGTGCCAGCAGCAAAGTTCGGGACAGGGATCGTCGCGCGGGAAACACCATATATTTT. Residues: CASSKVRDRDRRAGNTIYF.

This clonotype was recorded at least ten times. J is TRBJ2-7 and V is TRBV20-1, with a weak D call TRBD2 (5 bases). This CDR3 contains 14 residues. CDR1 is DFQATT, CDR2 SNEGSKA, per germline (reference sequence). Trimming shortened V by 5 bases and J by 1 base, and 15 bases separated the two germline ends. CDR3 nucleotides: TGCAGTGCTGGAGGCCAGCGGATATCCTACGAGCAGTACTTC. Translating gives CSAGGQRISYEQYF.

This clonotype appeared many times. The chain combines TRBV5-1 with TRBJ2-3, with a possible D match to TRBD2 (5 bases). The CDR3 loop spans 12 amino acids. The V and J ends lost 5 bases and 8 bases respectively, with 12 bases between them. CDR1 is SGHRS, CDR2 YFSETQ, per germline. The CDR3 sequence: CASREGVFTQYF. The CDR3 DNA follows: TGCGCCAGCAGAGAGGGAGTTTTTACGCAGTATTTT.

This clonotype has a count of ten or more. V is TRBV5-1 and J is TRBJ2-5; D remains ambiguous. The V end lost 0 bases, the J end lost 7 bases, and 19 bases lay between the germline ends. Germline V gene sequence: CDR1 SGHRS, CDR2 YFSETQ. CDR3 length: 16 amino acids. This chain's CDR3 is CASSLAIPGSGGTQYF. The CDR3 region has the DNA TGCGCCAGCAGCTTGGCCATTCCCGGATCGGGCGGGACCCAGTACTTC.

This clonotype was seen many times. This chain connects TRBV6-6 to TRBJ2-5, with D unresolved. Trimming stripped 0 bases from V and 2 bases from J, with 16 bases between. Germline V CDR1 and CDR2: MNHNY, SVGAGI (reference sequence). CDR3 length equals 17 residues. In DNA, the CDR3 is TGTGCCAGCAGTTACTCGATTTTGGGAAGCGTACAAGAGACCCAGTACTTC. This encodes CASSYSILGSVQETQYF.

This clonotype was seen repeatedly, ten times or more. The CDR3 nucleotides are TGTGCCACCAGTGATTTGCCTAGCGGGGCAGACAATGAGCAGTTCTTC. Translating it yields CATSDLPSGADNEQFF. V is TRBV24-1 and J is TRBJ2-1, with 9 bases aligning to TRBD2. Per the germline V gene, CDR1 is KGHDR and CDR2 is SFDVKD. The V segment lost 0 bases and the J segment 5 bases; nucleotides outside the gene matches: 4. The CDR3 loop spans 16 amino acids.

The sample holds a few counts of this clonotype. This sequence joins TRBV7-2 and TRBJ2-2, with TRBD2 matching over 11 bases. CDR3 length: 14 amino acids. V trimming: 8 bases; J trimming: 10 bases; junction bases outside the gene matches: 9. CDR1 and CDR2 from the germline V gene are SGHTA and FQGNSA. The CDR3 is CASGVAGGPEELFF. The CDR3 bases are TGTGCCAGCGGAGTAGCGGGGGGGCCTGAGGAGCTGTTTTTT.

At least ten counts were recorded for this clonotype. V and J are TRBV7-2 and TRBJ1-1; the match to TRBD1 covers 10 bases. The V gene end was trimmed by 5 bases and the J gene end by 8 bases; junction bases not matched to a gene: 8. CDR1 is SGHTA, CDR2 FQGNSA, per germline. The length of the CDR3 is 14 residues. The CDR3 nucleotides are TGTGCCAGCAGCCTTTTGGGACAGGGGATGGAAGCTTTCTTT. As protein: CASSLLGQGMEAFF.

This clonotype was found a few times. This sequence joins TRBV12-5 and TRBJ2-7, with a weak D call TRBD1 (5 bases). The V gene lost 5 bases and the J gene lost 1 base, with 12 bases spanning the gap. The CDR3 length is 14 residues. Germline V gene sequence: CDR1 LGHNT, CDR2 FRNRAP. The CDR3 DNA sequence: TGTGCTAGTGGTCCCCCCCGGACATCCTACGAGCAGTACTTC. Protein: CASGPPRTSYEQYF.

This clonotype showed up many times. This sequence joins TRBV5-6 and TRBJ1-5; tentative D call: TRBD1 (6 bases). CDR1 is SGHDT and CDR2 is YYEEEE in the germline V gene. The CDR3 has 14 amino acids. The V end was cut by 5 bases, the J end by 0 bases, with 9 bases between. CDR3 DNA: TGTGCCAGCAGACTGACAGGTAGCAATCAGCCCCAGCATTTT. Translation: CASRLTGSNQPQHF.

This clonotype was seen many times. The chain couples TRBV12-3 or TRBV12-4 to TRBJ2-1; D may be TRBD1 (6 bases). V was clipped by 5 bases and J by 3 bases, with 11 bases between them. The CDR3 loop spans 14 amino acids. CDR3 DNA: TGTGCCAGCAGTAGACAGGTAAACTACAATGAGCAGTTCTTC. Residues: CASSRQVNYNEQFF.

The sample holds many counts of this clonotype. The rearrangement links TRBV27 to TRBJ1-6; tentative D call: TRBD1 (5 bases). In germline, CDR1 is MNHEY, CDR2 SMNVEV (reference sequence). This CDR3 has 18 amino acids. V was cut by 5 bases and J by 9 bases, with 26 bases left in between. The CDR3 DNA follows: TGTGCCAGCAGTCTAACTTCCGCGGGGTTTATTGGGGGTTCACCCCTCCACTTT. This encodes CASSLTSAGFIGGSPLHF.

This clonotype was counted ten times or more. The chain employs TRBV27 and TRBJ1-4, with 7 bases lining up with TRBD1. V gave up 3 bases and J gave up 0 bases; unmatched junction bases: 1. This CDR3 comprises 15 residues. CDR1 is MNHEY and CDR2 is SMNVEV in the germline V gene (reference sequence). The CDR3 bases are TGTGCCAGCAGTTTTGGGACAGCAACTAATGAAAAACTGTTTTTT. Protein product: CASSFGTATNEKLFF.

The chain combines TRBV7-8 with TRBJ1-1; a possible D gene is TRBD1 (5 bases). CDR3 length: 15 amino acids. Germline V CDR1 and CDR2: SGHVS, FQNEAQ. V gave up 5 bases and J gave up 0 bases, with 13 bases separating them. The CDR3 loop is CASSRREPMNTEAFF. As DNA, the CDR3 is TGTGCCAGCAGCCGCAGGGAACCCATGAACACTGAAGCTTTCTTT.